The 21 T cell receptor beta chains reported below all come from one sample, sequenced in a study of long-term antiretroviral therapy in people with HIV. This was the immunoSEQ v3.0 assay at survey level. Assay: immunoSEQ multiplex PCR; the TCRdb copy retains only in-frame clones and omits some. The table records 25,000 to 35,000 clones, approximately 85% of them present only once. Sample: unsorted PBMCs, taken 0.8 years before starting antiretroviral therapy. These receptors originate from a man younger than 35 with HIV.

This chain links TRBV11-2 with TRBJ1-1; 9 bases are shared with TRBD1. The CDR3 sequence is 17 residues long. In germline, CDR1 is SGHAT, CDR2 FQNNGV. The trim removed 5 bases at V and 3 bases at J, leaving 13 bases unmatched. Here the CDR3 reads CASSLLPGTGRDTEAFF. CDR3 nucleotide sequence: TGTGCCAGCAGCCTCCTTCCCGGGACAGGGCGGGACACTGAAGCTTTCTTT.

The V call is TRBV19, the J call TRBJ1-5; 8 bases are a match to TRBD1. This CDR3 is 15 amino acids long. J lost 5 bases, V lost 7 bases, and 10 bases had no gene match. CDR1 and CDR2 from the germline V gene are LNHDA and SQIVND (reference sequence). The CDR3 is CASNRAAGGYQPQHF. CDR3 nucleotides: TGTGCCAGTAACCGGGCGGCAGGGGGCTATCAGCCCCAGCATTTT.

The CDR3 region is CAWGSQVYEQYF. CDR3 DNA: TGTGCCTGGGGGTCCCAAGTCTACGAGCAGTACTTC. The rearrangement links TRBV30 to TRBJ2-7; D not certain. This CDR3 spans 12 amino acids. The germline gives CDR1 GTSNPN, CDR2 SVGIG (reference sequence). V lost 5 bases and J lost 3, with 11 bases in between.

In DNA, the CDR3 is TGTGCCAGCAGTGACCCTGGAGGGGGAAATCAGCCCCAGCATTTT. This encodes CASSDPGGGNQPQHF. V usage is TRBV25-1 and J usage is TRBJ1-5; D possibly corresponds to TRBD1 (6 bases). CDR3 length: 15 amino acids. Germline V gene lookup returns CDR1 MGHDK and CDR2 SYGVNS. The germline V and J ends were trimmed by 3 bases and 4 bases, with 13 bases remaining between them.

This clone was observed a single time. The gene calls are TRBV5-4 and TRBJ1-2; 9 bases agree with TRBD1. This CDR3 comprises 14 residues. Per germline, CDR1 SGHNT and CDR2 YYREEE (reference sequence). J gave up 7 bases and V 4 bases, and 8 bases lay outside the gene matches. The chain's CDR3 is CASSPRDREGGYTF. CDR3 DNA sequence: TGTGCCAGCAGCCCAAGGGACAGGGAGGGTGGCTACACCTTC. The full variable domain, its missing parts supplied by reference TRBV5-4 and TRBJ1-2, is ETGVTQSPTHLIKTRGQQVTLRCSSQSGHNTVSWYQQALGQGPQFIFQYYREEENGRGNFPPRFSGLQFPNYSSELNVNALELDDSALYLCASSPRDREGGYTFGSGTRLTVV.

The chain has TRBV30 and TRBJ2-7; TRBD1 is a possible D gene (8 bases). The CDR3 has 13 residues. V dropped 3 bases and J dropped 6 bases, with 15 bases sitting between them. CDR1 and CDR2 (germline): GTSNPN, SVGIG (reference sequence). The CDR3 region has the DNA TGTGCCTGGAGCGGGGGGACAGGATTCGAGCAGTACTTC. This encodes CAWSGGTGFEQYF.

The rearrangement uses TRBV7-9 and TRBJ1-1; perhaps TRBD1 as D (6 bases). Germline V gives CDR1 SEHNR, CDR2 FQNEAQ (reference sequence). The CDR3 is made up of 14 amino acids. Trimming stripped 5 bases from V and 2 bases from J, with 12 bases between. The CDR3: CASSPRQANTEAFF. In DNA form, the CDR3 reads TGTGCCAGCAGCCCTAGACAGGCAAACACTGAAGCTTTCTTT.

The V and J genes are TRBV2 and TRBJ2-7; D gene unclear. The CDR3 runs 11 residues. CDR1 and CDR2 (germline): SNHLY, FYNNEI. V lost 2 bases to trimming and J lost 4 bases, with 3 bases between them. The CDR3 nucleotides are TGTGCCAGCAGTGAACGGTACGAGCAGTACTTC. Encoded protein: CASSERYEQYF.

This rearrangement joins TRBV7-9 to TRBJ2-3; D remains unclear. Germline CDR1 SEHNR, CDR2 FQNEAQ (reference sequence). Trimming removed 2 bases at V and 4 bases at J, with 13 bases between. This CDR3 contains 15 residues. DNA of the CDR3: TGTGCCAGCAGCTTAATCTCCCGTGAGGCAGATACGCAGTATTTT. Translation gives CASSLISREADTQYF.

The V and J genes are TRBV5-1 and TRBJ2-7; D is unresolved. Deletions cut 0 bases from V and 1 base from J, with 8 bases between. Looked up from germline, CDR1 is SGHRS and CDR2 is YFSETQ. The CDR3 length is 14 residues. This CDR3 reads CASSLVGGSYEQYF. CDR3 DNA sequence: TGCGCCAGCAGCTTGGTTGGCGGTTCCTACGAGCAGTACTTC.

The chain joins TRBV6-4 to TRBJ2-7; D is tentatively TRBD1 or TRBD2 (5 bases each). The germline V gene encodes CDR1 MRHNA and CDR2 SNTAGT. The V gene lost 4 bases and the J gene lost 2 bases, with 15 bases spanning the gap. The CDR3 is made up of 15 amino acids. In nucleotides, the CDR3 is TGTGCCAGCAGTGTGGAGGACGGGACCACCTACGAGCAGTACTTC. Its protein is CASSVEDGTTYEQYF.

This clone was seen a single time. The rearrangement uses TRBV5-1 and TRBJ2-3; D remains ambiguous. CDR3 size: 15 residues. The germline gives CDR1 SGHRS, CDR2 YFSETQ. Trimming shortened V by 4 bases and J by 3 bases, and 15 bases separated the two germline ends. In DNA, the CDR3 is TGCGCCAGCAGCGCTTCGGACCAAGTTACAGATACGCAGTATTTT. Residues: CASSASDQVTDTQYF.

In regard to this clone: Compared with germline, one end of the junction differs, possibly owing to a read error. The chain is built from TRBV5-8 and TRBJ1-5; D call uncertain. The CDR3 is 13 amino acids. The germline V gene encodes CDR1 SGHTS and CDR2 YDEGEE. The CDR3, as DNA: TGTGCCAGCAGCTCCGAAACCATTGGGTACCCAAATTTT. Translated: CASSSETIGYPNF.

Written as DNA, the CDR3 is TGTGCCAGCAGCTTGGGAACAGCGGGACCCACAGATACGCAGTATTTT. It encodes CASSLGTAGPTDTQYF. The J gene is TRBJ2-3, the V gene TRBV7-6, with TRBD2 identical over 7 bases. The V segment lost 3 bases and the J segment 2 bases; nucleotides outside the gene matches: 8. Germline lookup yields CDR1 SGHVS and CDR2 FNYEAQ. The CDR3 totals 16 residues.

The gene calls are TRBV25-1 and TRBJ2-6; D gene uncertain. V lost 5 bases and J lost 0, with 2 bases in between. The CDR3 contains 13 residues. Germline V gene lookup returns CDR1 MGHDK and CDR2 SYGVNS. CDR3 loop: CASSNSGANVLTF. CDR3 DNA: TGTGCCAGCAGTAACTCTGGGGCCAACGTCCTGACTTTC. Full variable domain (remainder filled in from reference TRBV25-1 and TRBJ2-6): EADIYQTPRYLVIGTGKKITLECSQTMGHDKMYWYQQDPGMELHLIHYSYGVNSTEKGDLSSESTVSRIRTEHFPLTLESARPSHTSQYLCASSNSGANVLTFGAGSRLTVL.

The J gene is TRBJ1-2, the V gene TRBV9; 7 bases line up with TRBD1. Germline V lookup: CDR1 SGDLS, CDR2 YYNGEE. This CDR3 has 13 amino acids. V was clipped by 4 bases and J by 2 bases; unmatched bases: 2. The CDR3 spells CASSQQGNYGYTF. The CDR3 bases are TGTGCCAGCAGCCAACAGGGGAACTATGGCTACACCTTC. Looking up the rest from reference TRBV9 and TRBJ1-2 gives the full variable domain: DSGVTQTPKHLITATGQRVTLRCSPRSGDLSVYWYQQSLDQGLQFLIQYYNGEERAKGNILERFSAQQFPDLHSELNLSSLELGDSALYFCASSQQGNYGYTFGSGTRLTVV.

The V call is TRBV13, the J call TRBJ2-1; TRBD2 matches at 13 bases. V dropped 5 bases and J dropped 7; count of bases not matched to a gene: 8. This CDR3 contains 16 residues. The germline CDR1 and CDR2 sequences are PRHDT and FYEKMQ (reference sequence). The DNA of the CDR3 is TGTGCCAGCAGCACCCGGCCGGGACTAGCGGGAAATGAGCAGTTCTTC. Translated: CASSTRPGLAGNEQFF.

This chain uses TRBV2 with TRBJ2-5, with 9 nucleotides matching TRBD2. Germline CDR1 and CDR2: SNHLY and FYNNEI. The CDR3 loop spans 18 amino acids. V dropped 1 base and J dropped 1; count of bases not matched to a gene: 10. The CDR3: CASSEEEGRGGVQETQYF. The CDR3 DNA reads TGTGCCAGCAGTGAAGAAGAAGGGCGGGGGGGTGTCCAAGAGACCCAGTACTTC.

This rearrangement joins TRBV7-9 to TRBJ1-5, with D hard to call. This CDR3 is built from 14 residues. Germline V gives CDR1 SEHNR, CDR2 FQNEAQ (reference sequence). The V end lost 1 base, the J end lost 7 bases, and 11 bases lay between the germline ends. DNA of the CDR3: TGTGCCAGCAGCTTAGATGGGAAGTTGCAGCCCCAGCATTTT. This gives the protein CASSLDGKLQPQHF.

The chain links TRBV11-1 to TRBJ2-7; D perhaps matches TRBD2 (7 bases). The germline V gene has CDR1 SGHAT and CDR2 FQDESV (reference sequence). V shed 1 base and J shed 1 base, with 11 bases lying between them. The CDR3 runs to 15 residues. The CDR3, as DNA: TGTGCCAGCAGCTTAGGGGGGGGGCGTTCCTACGAGCAGTACTTC. The encoded protein is CASSLGGGRSYEQYF.

This chain joins TRBV7-2 and TRBJ2-1, with D unclear. Germline CDR1 reads SGHTA; CDR2 reads FQGNSA. This CDR3 comprises 13 residues. Trimming took off 4 bases at V and 7 bases at J, with 11 bases between the two ends. The CDR3 loop reads CASSSRLENEQFF. DNA of the CDR3: TGTGCCAGCAGCTCACGACTGGAAAATGAGCAGTTCTTC.